The source of this T cell receptor (beta chain) is a study of a mutant IDH1 vaccine in newly diagnosed glioma listed by TCRdb under 2021. Study-wide context: Vaccination started 4-6 weeks after radiotherapy alone, or was given together with temozolomide cycles in the groups whose treatment included chemotherapy. The roughly 32 treated patients were around 60% male and about 40% female, with a mean age of roughly 40 years. For exploratory analyses, longitudinal TCRB deep sequencing was carried out in about two dozen treated patients wherever samples were available. Before enrollment, patients had received standard therapy of radiotherapy alone, temozolomide alone, or radiochemotherapy with temozolomide; most received the combination. Six visits were used for peripheral blood collection: V03 (baseline), V05, V07, V10, V12 and V13. The week-35 safety follow-up was designated visit V12, and the week-47 end of study was designated visit V13. General findings and caveats noted by the study authors: Vaccine-induced immune responses across multiple MHC alleles were detected in approximately 94% of patients. Changes in the top peripheral T cell clonotypes picked up by TCRB sequencing did not appear to be linked to pseudoprogression. The authors noted that analyses of patient blood samples could not be reproduced because of sample limitations. Availability determined which PBMC samples were chosen for TCRB deep sequencing.

Remarks on this clone: Its antigen remains unidentified. Base-call qualities are not available, and no considerably larger clone is one nucleotide away.

Receptor libraries were prepared by the immunoSEQ multiplex PCR assay. Rearranged TCR beta chain sequences were amplified with the hsTCRB Kit following the manufacturer's protocol. Sequencing of TCRB libraries was carried out on an Illumina MiSeq. The published analysis was carried out like this. The kit vendor's proprietary platform handled demultiplexing, trimming and gene mapping. TCRdb carries this immuneACCESS record with in-frame sequences only. Its versions omit some clonotypes, under half of them owing to an unresolved V gene in the studies checked, with the rest unexplained. V, J and clone size are those of that table, while D and trimming were read from the DNA. The sample table holds 77,000 or so clones, of which roughly four fifths were seen once. The ten most abundant clones make up about 5.7% of the sample. The CDR3 sequence holds 15 residues, the cysteine and phenylalanine included. Kept here is only the CDR3 DNA, which spans 45 bases and is read in frame from base 1. V gives up 6 bases and J gives up 3 bases, and the segment between their germline ends measures 15 bases. In the germline V gene (reference sequence), CDR1 corresponds to MNHNY and CDR2 to SVGAGI.

The sample's time point label is to be understood as: week 47, end of study. A 20-mer mutant IDH1 peptide at 300 micrograms in Montanide made up each vaccine dose, which was injected subcutaneously together with topical imiquimod. Eight vaccinations were administered to patients in weeks 1, 3, 5, 7, 11, 15, 19 and 23, corresponding to visits V03 through V10. Newly diagnosed WHO grade 3 or 4 IDH1-mutant astrocytomas showing loss of nuclear ATRX were present in the donors. The samples were drawn from NOA16, a multicentre, single-arm, open-label phase I trial in Germany that tested a mutant IDH1 peptide vaccine in humans for the first time. Genomic DNA for TCRB sequencing was isolated from EDTA blood with the DNeasy Blood and Tissue Kit.

Sequenced here: PBMCs, sampled from a glioma patient whose treatment included an IDH1 peptide vaccine. The TCR sequence derives from a man aged 35 to 55 with glioma. Here the chain combines TRBV6-6 and TRBJ1-5; no D segment can be confidently identified. Here the CDR3 is given as CASSPDPGLNQPQHF. The nucleotide sequence reads TGTGCCAGCAGCCCCGATCCGGGCCTCAATCAGCCCCAGCATTTT.